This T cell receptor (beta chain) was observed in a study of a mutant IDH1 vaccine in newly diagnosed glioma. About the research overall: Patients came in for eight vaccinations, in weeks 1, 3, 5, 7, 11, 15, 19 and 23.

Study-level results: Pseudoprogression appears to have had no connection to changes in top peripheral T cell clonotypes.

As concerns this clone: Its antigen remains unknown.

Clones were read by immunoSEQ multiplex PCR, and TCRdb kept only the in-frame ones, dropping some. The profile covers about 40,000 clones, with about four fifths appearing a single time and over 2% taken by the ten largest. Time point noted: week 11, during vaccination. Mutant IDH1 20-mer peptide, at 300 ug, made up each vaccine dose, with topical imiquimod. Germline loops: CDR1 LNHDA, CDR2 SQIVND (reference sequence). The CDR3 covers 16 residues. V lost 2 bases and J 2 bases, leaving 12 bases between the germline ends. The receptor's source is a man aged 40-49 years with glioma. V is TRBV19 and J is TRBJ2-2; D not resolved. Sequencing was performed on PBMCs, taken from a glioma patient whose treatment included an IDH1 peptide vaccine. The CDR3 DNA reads TGTGCCAGTAGTATACCCCCCCGGGCCAACACCGGGGAGCTGTTTTTT. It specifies CASSIPPRANTGELFF.